The following is a TCR beta chain sequence with its context. The CDR3 is 13 amino acids. CDR1 is SQVTM, CDR2 ANQGSEA, per germline. J was trimmed by 7 bases and V by 4 bases; bases with no gene match: 2. These data come from a study of blood T cell repertoires in COVID-19. Study-level background: Acute and convalescent COVID-19 specimens originated in the United States, Italy and Spain. The analysed material was cDNA or gDNA that came from T cells, B-cell-depleted T cells, or PBMCs.

The authors' processing: Quantification of nucleated cells was approximated via reference gene primer amplification. TCRdb's table, derived via immunoSEQ multiplex PCR, lists solely in-frame clones and lacks some. The V and J calls and clone size are taken from that table; D and trimming were inferred from the DNA. The table includes 180,000 or so clones, about 86% detected once. The sequenced sample consisted of peripheral blood. The V gene is TRBV29-1, the J gene TRBJ2-2, with 11 bases matching TRBD1. This clonotype originated in a man between 60 and 75 years old with acute or convalescent COVID-19. CDR3 in DNA: TGCAGCGTTGTGGGACAGGGGGTCGGGGAGCTGTTTTTT. This gives the protein CSVVGQGVGELFF.